The clone carrying this T cell receptor (beta chain) was seen once. This sample is part of a study of T cell responses to AZD1222 COVID-19 vaccine. TCRdb's copy holds only in-frame clones and misses some; the assay was immunoSEQ multiplex PCR. This sample has around 95,000 clones; more than 70% occur once, and the top ten carry 4% to 4.5%. The V end was cut by 2 bases, the J end by 4 bases, with 12 bases between. In germline, CDR1 is MNHEY, CDR2 SMNVEV (reference sequence). CDR3 length: 15 amino acids. The V gene is TRBV27, the J gene TRBJ2-1; D possibly corresponds to TRBD2 (6 bases). The sequence derives from an adult in good health. The sequencing used peripheral blood, collected on day 0 of MenACWY control vaccination. CDR3 DNA sequence: TGTGCCAGCAGTTTAAGATCGGGAGCATACAATGAGCAGTTCTTC. Residues: CASSLRSGAYNEQFF.